The source of this TCR beta chain is a study of shared clonotypes between healthy human individuals. The authors loaded 150 to 250 ng DNA, 28,000 or so T cell genomes, into sorted-subset replicate PCRs. Profiled with immunoSEQ multiplex PCR; TCRdb holds only in-frame clones, not every one. The repertoire holds approximately 1,000,000 clones, with 60% to 80% as singletons. The germline V gene encodes CDR1 SGHRS and CDR2 YFSETQ. V shed 0 bases and J 3 bases; nucleotides not matched to a gene: 5. This CDR3 has 16 residues. Regarding this clone: The antigen is undetermined.

Study-level results: Relative to their counterparts shared across all four donors, non-shared clonotypes exhibited diminished generation probabilities. Rarefaction analysis demonstrated incomplete sorted-subset sequencing notwithstanding large depth.

The sample taken for sequencing was memory CD4+ T cells from PBMCs. Subset noted: CD45RA-negative fraction. The source of this sequence is a man aged 18 to 29 in good health. Some clones in this sample may be carry-over from other donors' samples. The chain has TRBV5-1 and TRBJ2-2; 7 nucleotides align to TRBD2. The CDR3 nucleotides read TGCGCCAGCAGCTTGGCACTAGCGAGGCACACCGGGGAGCTGTTTTTT. Translating gives CASSLALARHTGELFF.